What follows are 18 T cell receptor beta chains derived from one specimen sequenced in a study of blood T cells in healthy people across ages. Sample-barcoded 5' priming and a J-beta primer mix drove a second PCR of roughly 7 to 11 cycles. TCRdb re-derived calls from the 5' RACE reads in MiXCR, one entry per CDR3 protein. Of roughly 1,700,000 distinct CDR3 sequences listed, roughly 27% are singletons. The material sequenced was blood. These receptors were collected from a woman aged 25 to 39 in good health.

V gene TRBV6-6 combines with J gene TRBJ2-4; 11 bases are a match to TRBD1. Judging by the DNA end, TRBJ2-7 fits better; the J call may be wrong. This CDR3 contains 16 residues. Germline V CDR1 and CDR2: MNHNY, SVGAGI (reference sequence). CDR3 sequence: CASSYSGTGGMGEQYF. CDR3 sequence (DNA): TGTGCCAGCAGTTACTCGGGGACAGGGGGAATGGGCGAGCAGTACTTC.

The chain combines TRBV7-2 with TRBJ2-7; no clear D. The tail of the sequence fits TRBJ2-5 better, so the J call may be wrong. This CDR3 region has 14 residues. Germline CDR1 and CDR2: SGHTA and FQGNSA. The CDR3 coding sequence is TGTGCCAGCAGCCTGGACGGGTTAAAAGAGACCCAGTACTTC. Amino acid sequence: CASSLDGLKETQYF.

CDR3 DNA sequence: TGTGCCAGCAGTCCAGGACTAGCGGGTACCCGAAACATTCAGTTCTTC. Encoded protein: CASSPGLAGTRNIQFF. V and J are TRBV28 and TRBJ2-1, with 11 bases fitting TRBD2. After removal of 5 bases from V and 13 bases from J, the junction contained 16 bases not matched to a gene. The CDR3 contains 16 residues. CDR1 MDHEN and CDR2 SYDVKM come from the germline V gene.

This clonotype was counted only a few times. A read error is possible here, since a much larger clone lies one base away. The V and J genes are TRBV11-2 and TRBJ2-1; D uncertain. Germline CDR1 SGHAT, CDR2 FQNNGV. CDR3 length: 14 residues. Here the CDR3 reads CASSLGLSYNEQVF. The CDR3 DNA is TGTGCCAGCAGCTTAGGATTGTCCTACAATGAGCAGGTCTTC.

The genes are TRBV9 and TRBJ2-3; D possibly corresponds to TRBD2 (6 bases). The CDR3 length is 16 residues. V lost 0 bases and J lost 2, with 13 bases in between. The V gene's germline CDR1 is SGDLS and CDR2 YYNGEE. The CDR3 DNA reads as TGTGCCAGCAGCGTAGGGGGGGAACAACTCACAGATACGCAGTATTTT. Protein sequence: CASSVGGEQLTDTQYF.

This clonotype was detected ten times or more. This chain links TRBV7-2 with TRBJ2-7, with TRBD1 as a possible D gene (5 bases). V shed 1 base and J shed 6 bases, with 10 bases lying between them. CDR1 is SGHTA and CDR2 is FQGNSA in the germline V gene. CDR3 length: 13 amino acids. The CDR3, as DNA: TGTGCCAGCAGCTTAGGGGGCATCGGCGAGCAGTACTTC. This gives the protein CASSLGGIGEQYF.

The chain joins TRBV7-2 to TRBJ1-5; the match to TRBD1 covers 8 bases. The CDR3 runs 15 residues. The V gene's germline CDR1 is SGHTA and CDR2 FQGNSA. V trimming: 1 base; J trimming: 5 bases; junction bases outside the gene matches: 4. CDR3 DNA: TGTGCCAGCAGCTTAGATGACAGGGGTTATCAGCCCCAGCATTTT. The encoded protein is CASSLDDRGYQPQHF.

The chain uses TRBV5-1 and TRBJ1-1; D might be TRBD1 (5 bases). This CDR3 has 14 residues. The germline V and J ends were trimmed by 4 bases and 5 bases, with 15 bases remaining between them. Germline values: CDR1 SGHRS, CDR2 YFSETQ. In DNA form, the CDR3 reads TGCGCCAGCAGCCAAGACGTTGGGGGTACTGAAGCTTTCTTT. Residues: CASSQDVGGTEAFF.

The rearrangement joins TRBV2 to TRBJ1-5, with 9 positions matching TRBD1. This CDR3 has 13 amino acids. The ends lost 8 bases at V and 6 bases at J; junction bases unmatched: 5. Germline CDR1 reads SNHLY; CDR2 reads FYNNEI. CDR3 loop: CASAWDRAQPQHF. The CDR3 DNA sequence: TGTGCCAGCGCCTGGGACAGGGCTCAGCCCCAGCATTTT.

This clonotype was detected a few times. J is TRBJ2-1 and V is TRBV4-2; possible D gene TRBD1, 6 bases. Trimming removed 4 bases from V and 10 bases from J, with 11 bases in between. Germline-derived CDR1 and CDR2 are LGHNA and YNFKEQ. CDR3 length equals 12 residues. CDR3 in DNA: TGTGCCAGCAGCCCGGACAGTAAGGAGCAGTTCTTC. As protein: CASSPDSKEQFF.

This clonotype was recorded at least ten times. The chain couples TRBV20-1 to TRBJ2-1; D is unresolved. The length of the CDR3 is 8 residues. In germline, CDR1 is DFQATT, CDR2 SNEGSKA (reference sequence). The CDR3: CGDNEQFF. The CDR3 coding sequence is TGCGGGGACAATGAGCAGTTCTTC.

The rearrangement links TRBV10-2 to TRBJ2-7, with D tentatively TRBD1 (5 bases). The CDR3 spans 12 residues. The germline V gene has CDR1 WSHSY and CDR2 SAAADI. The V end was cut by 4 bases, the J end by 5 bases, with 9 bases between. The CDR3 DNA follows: TGCGCCAGCAGTGGTCAGACAGACGAGCAGTACTTC. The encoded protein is CASSGQTDEQYF.

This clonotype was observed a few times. DNA of the CDR3: TGTGCCAGCAACTATAGCCCGGGGACCCAGTACTTC. Its translation: CASNYSPGTQYF. This rearrangement joins TRBV2 to TRBJ2-5, with D uncertain. CDR3 length: 12 residues. The V end was cut by 7 bases, the J end by 7 bases, with 13 bases between. The germline CDR1 and CDR2 sequences are SNHLY and FYNNEI.

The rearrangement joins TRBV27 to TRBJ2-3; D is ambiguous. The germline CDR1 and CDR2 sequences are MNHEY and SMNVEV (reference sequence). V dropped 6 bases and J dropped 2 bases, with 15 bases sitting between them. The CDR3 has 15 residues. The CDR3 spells CASSPLYDHTDTQYF. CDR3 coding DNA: TGTGCCAGCAGCCCCCTCTATGACCACACAGATACGCAGTATTTT.

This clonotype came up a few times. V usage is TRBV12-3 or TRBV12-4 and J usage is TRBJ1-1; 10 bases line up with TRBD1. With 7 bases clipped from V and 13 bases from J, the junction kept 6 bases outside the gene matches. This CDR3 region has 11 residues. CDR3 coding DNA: TGTGCCAGCACCCTGGACAGGGGGATTTTCTTT. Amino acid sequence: CASTLDRGIFF.

The CDR3 is CASSYEKTQYF. In nucleotides, the CDR3 is TGTGCCAGCAGTTACGAGAAGACCCAGTACTTC. The chain employs TRBV6-2 or TRBV6-3 and TRBJ2-5, with no clear D. The germline V gene has CDR1 MNHEY and CDR2 SVGEGT. V was trimmed by 2 bases and J by 6 bases, leaving 4 bases between them. The CDR3 totals 11 residues.

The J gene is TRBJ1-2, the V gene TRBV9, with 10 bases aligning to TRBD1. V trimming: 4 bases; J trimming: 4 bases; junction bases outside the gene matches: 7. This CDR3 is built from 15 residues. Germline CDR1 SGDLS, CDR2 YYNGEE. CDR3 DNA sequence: TGTGCCAGCAGCCCGCGGACAGGGGGATCCTATGGCTACACCTTC. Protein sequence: CASSPRTGGSYGYTF.

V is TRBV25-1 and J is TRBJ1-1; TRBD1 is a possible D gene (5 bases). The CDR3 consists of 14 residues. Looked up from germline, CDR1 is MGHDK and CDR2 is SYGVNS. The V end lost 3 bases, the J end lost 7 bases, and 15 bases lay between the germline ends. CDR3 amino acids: CASSDPGGSFEAFF. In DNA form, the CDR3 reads TGTGCCAGCAGTGACCCGGGGGGAAGTTTTGAAGCTTTCTTT.